The source of this T cell receptor (beta chain) is a study of T cells in Graves' hyperthyroidism and ophthalmopathy. This clonotype was observed many times. Amplification of TCR beta CDR3 regions used RNA as the template. HTBI primers were employed in a first-round RT-PCR of the TCR CDR3. MiXCR, run by TCRdb on the multiplex PCR reads, gives a single entry per CDR3 protein. The repertoire holds approximately 520,000 distinct CDR3 sequences, with roughly a quarter as singletons. The CDR3 totals 16 residues. Germline CDR1 is MNHEY and CDR2 is SVGAGI. The V gene end was trimmed by 0 bases and the J gene end by 1 base; junction bases not matched to a gene: 2.

Sequenced input: blood. The genes are TRBV6-5 and TRBJ1-2, with 10 bases that match TRBD1. The clonotype was recovered from a woman younger than 45 with Graves' ophthalmopathy. The CDR3 region has the DNA TGTGCCAGCAGTTACTCGTGGGACAGGGGTAACTATGGCTACACCTTC. It is translated as CASSYSWDRGNYGYTF.